The clone carrying this T cell receptor beta chain has a count of ten or more. It was RNA transcripts that yielded the amplified TCR beta CDR3 regions. A set of HTBI primers served as the primers for a first-round RT-PCR of the TCR CDR3. TCRdb independently ran MiXCR on the multiplex PCR reads; one entry per CDR3 protein. The sample contains some 570,000 distinct CDR3 sequences, 17% of which appear only once. The PBMCs studied were ones that came from roughly 9.4 ml fresh peripheral blood. V gave up 4 bases and J gave up 4 bases, with 10 bases separating them. The germline V gene has CDR1 MNHEY and CDR2 SMNVEV (reference sequence). This CDR3 is 13 amino acids long. This specimen belongs to a study of T cells in Graves' hyperthyroidism and ophthalmopathy.

V and J are TRBV27 and TRBJ1-1; D is perhaps TRBD1 (6 bases). The clonotype originates from a woman aged 18-30 years with Graves' ophthalmopathy. Sequencing input: blood. DNA of the CDR3: TGTGCCAGCAGTTGGGGGGGCCGCACTGAAGCTTTCTTT. It is translated as CASSWGGRTEAFF.